The next 25 T cell receptor beta chains were all read from a single sample in a study of blood T cells in healthy people across ages. Through a sample-barcoded 5' primer and a J-beta primer mix, a second PCR was run for roughly 7 to 12 cycles. Each CDR3 protein gets one entry after TCRdb re-called the 5' RACE reads with MiXCR. This table holds about 1 million distinct CDR3 sequences, roughly 45% found once. Sample: blood. All receptors come from a woman in her fifties or sixties in good health.

The V call is TRBV9, the J call TRBJ2-1; either TRBD1 or TRBD2 may fit D (5 bases each). This CDR3 has 16 amino acids. Germline V CDR1 and CDR2: SGDLS, YYNGEE. V lost 0 bases, J lost 0 bases, and 10 bases lay in between. CDR3 nucleotide sequence: TGTGCCAGCAGCGTAGGAGGGGTATCCTCCTACAATGAGCAGTTCTTC. This translates into CASSVGGVSSYNEQFF.

The rearrangement joins TRBV27 to TRBJ2-5, with D possibly TRBD1 on 7 matching bases. The CDR3 extends over 11 amino acids. Germline CDR1 MNHEY, CDR2 SMNVEV (reference sequence). CDR3 loop: CTSRQGREQYF. The CDR3, as DNA: TGTACCTCAAGACAGGGTCGGGAGCAGTACTTC.

This clonotype was seen only a few times. The J gene is TRBJ1-2, the V gene TRBV5-6; D ambiguous. Germline CDR1 SGHDT, CDR2 YYEEEE. The V end was cut by 2 bases, the J end by 7 bases, with 18 bases between. The CDR3 sequence is 15 residues long. CDR3 residues: CASSFRPRGLAGYTF. In DNA form, the CDR3 reads TGTGCCAGCAGCTTTCGGCCCCGAGGGCTCGCTGGCTACACCTTC. Supplemented by reference TRBV5-6 and TRBJ1-2, the full variable domain reads DAGVTQSPTHLIKTRGQQVTLRCSPKSGHDTVSWYQQALGQGPQFIFQYYEEEERQRGNFPDRFSGHQFPNYSSELNVNALLLGDSALYLCASSFRPRGLAGYTFGSGTRLTVV.

CDR3 in amino acids: CASSRRRVSYNEQFF. Here the CDR3 DNA reads TGTGCCAGCAGCCGAAGGCGGGTCTCCTACAATGAGCAGTTCTTC. The gene calls are TRBV4-2 and TRBJ2-1; the D gene is possibly TRBD2 (5 bases). CDR1 LGHNA and CDR2 YNFKEQ come from the germline V gene. This CDR3 has 15 residues. Deletions cut 4 bases from V and 0 bases from J, with 10 bases between.

Only one count was recorded for this clonotype. V gene TRBV27 combines with J gene TRBJ2-2; TRBD2 matches at 12 bases. Germline CDR1 reads MNHEY; CDR2 reads SMNVEV (reference sequence). With 5 bases clipped from V and 7 bases from J, the junction kept 8 bases outside the gene matches. The CDR3 length is 16 residues. The DNA for the CDR3 is TGTGCCAGCAGTATCCTACTAGCGGGAGGTTTCGGGGAGCTGTTTTTT. As protein: CASSILLAGGFGELFF.

CDR3 sequence: CAISASDEQYF. As DNA, the CDR3 is TGTGCCATCAGTGCGTCCGACGAGCAGTACTTC. The rearrangement joins TRBV10-3 to TRBJ2-7; D call uncertain. Germline V gene data show CDR1 as ENHRY and CDR2 as SYGVKD. V lost 4 bases and J 5 bases, leaving 6 bases between the germline ends. The CDR3 is made up of 11 amino acids.

The gene calls are TRBV5-5 and TRBJ2-1; TRBD2 aligns across 10 bases. Germline values: CDR1 SGHKS, CDR2 YYEKEE (reference sequence). V dropped 2 bases and J dropped 6; count of bases not matched to a gene: 11. This CDR3 region has 17 residues. The CDR3 nucleotides are TGTGCCAGCAGCTTCGACCGAGGACTAGCGGTCAGCAATGAGCAGTTCTTC. Translating it yields CASSFDRGLAVSNEQFF.

The V call is TRBV20-1, the J call TRBJ2-1, with no clear D. The CDR3 spans 11 residues. Germline CDR1 is DFQATT and CDR2 is SNEGSKA (reference sequence). V lost 4 bases to trimming and J lost 5 bases, with 6 bases between them. CDR3: CSATDHNEQFF. As DNA, the CDR3 is TGCAGTGCTACCGACCACAATGAGCAGTTCTTC.

This clonotype was observed a few times. The CDR3, as DNA: TGTGCCAGCGGGAAACCCCGGGGGGAGCAGTACTTC. Translation: CASGKPRGEQYF. The V call is TRBV27, the J call TRBJ2-7; perhaps TRBD2 as D (6 bases). The CDR3 is 12 residues long. V lost 8 bases and J 7 bases, leaving 15 bases between the germline ends. Germline lookup yields CDR1 MNHEY and CDR2 SMNVEV (reference sequence).

In regard to this clonotype: A single base is all that separates this from a far larger clone, so a read error is likely. The chain combines TRBV6-6 with TRBJ2-3; no clear D gene. Trimming shortened V by 5 bases and J by 6 bases, and 6 bases separated the two germline ends. CDR3 length equals 11 residues. Germline-derived CDR1 and CDR2 are MNHNY and SVGAGI (reference sequence). The CDR3 is CASSPEDTQYF. The DNA of the CDR3 is TGTGCCAGCAGTCCTGAGGATACGCAGTATTTT.

This chain links TRBV6-2 or TRBV6-3 with TRBJ2-7; TRBD2 aligns across 10 bases. This CDR3 is built from 14 residues. Germline lookup yields CDR1 MNHEY and CDR2 SVGEGT. The V and J ends lost 4 bases and 2 bases, in that order; junction bases with no gene match: 2. The CDR3 region has the DNA TGTGCCAGCAGTTGGACTAGCGGTCCCTACGAGCAGTACTTC. As protein: CASSWTSGPYEQYF.

V gene TRBV14 combines with J gene TRBJ2-2; TRBD1 matches 8 bases. V was clipped by 4 bases and J by 9 bases; unmatched bases: 16. CDR3 length: 17 residues. CDR1 is SGHDN, CDR2 FVKESK, per germline. The CDR3 nucleotides are TGTGCCAGCAGCCCTCGGACAGGGAGTGGTCTGGTCCGGGAGCTGTTTTTT. This encodes CASSPRTGSGLVRELFF.

The CDR3 DNA follows: TGTGCCAGCAGGCGGCCGGGGGAGTACAATGAGCAGTTCTTC. Translated, it gives CASRRPGEYNEQFF. The chain is built from TRBV7-2 and TRBJ2-1, with D possibly TRBD2 on 6 matching bases. This CDR3 region has 14 residues. Germline V gene data show CDR1 as SGHTA and CDR2 as FQGNSA. With 6 bases removed from V and 4 bases from J, the gap between germline ends came to 13 bases.

V usage is TRBV7-3 and J usage is TRBJ2-5; 9 bases match TRBD2. The CDR3 is 17 amino acids. Germline lookup yields CDR1 SGHTA and CDR2 FQGTGA. V lost 1 base and J lost 1; bases outside the gene matches: 7. The CDR3 DNA reads TGTGCCAGCAGCTTAAACGGTAGCGGGAGAATCCAAGAGACCCAGTACTTC. It yields the protein CASSLNGSGRIQETQYF.

The table lists this clonotype with a few counts. This sequence joins TRBV29-1 and TRBJ2-3; 9 bases align to TRBD2. The J segment lost 4 bases and the V segment lost 4 bases, leaving 6 bases of the junction unmatched. From germline, CDR1 is SQVTM and CDR2 ANQGSEA. This CDR3 is 14 amino acids long. The CDR3 DNA is TGCAGCGTTGGGGTAGCGGGAGTGGCAGATACGCAGTATTTT. It is translated as CSVGVAGVADTQYF.

A few counts support this clonotype. The gene calls are TRBV6-4 and TRBJ1-1; 7 nucleotides line up with TRBD1. The CDR3 is made up of 13 amino acids. Germline CDR1 MRHNA, CDR2 SNTAGT. The ends lost 5 bases at V and 4 bases at J; junction bases unmatched: 4. The CDR3 reads CASSQTGTTEAFF. The CDR3 DNA reads TGTGCCAGCAGTCAGACAGGGACCACTGAAGCTTTCTTT.

The chain carries TRBV27 and TRBJ1-2; D is perhaps TRBD1 (5 bases). Trimming took off 5 bases at V and 4 bases at J, with 11 bases between the two ends. The CDR3 spans 13 residues. Germline CDR1 reads MNHEY; CDR2 reads SMNVEV (reference sequence). The CDR3 spells CASSRGYSYGYTF. CDR3 in DNA: TGTGCCAGCAGTCGGGGCTATAGCTATGGCTACACCTTC.

The J gene is TRBJ2-2, the V gene TRBV27; 7 bases line up with TRBD2. The CDR3 loop spans 15 amino acids. Germline CDR1 is MNHEY and CDR2 is SMNVEV (reference sequence). Trimming at V came to 3 bases and at J to 4 bases, leaving 5 bases not matched to a gene. Here the CDR3 DNA reads TGTGCCAGCAGTTTCCTAGCGGCCCTCACCGGGGAGCTGTTTTTT. It codes for CASSFLAALTGELFF.

This clonotype was detected once. The genes are TRBV11-2 and TRBJ2-7, with D perhaps TRBD2 (5 bases). Germline loops: CDR1 SGHAT, CDR2 FQNNGV. CDR3 length: 16 residues. Trimming left V 2 bases short and J 0 bases short, with 14 bases between. CDR3 amino acids: CASSLHRRTSSYEQYF. In DNA form, the CDR3 reads TGTGCCAGCAGCTTACACCGGAGGACCAGCTCCTACGAGCAGTACTTC.

This clonotype has at least ten counts. The J gene is TRBJ1-5, the V gene TRBV7-8; tentative D call: TRBD1 (5 bases). With 11 bases removed from V and 3 bases from J, the gap between germline ends came to 11 bases. Germline V gives CDR1 SGHVS, CDR2 FQNEAQ. CDR3 size: 12 residues. CDR3 residues: CASGRDNQPQHF. The DNA of the CDR3 is TGTGCCTCAGGCAGGGACAATCAGCCCCAGCATTTT.

This chain links TRBV7-2 with TRBJ1-2; possibly TRBD1 for D (5 bases). The CDR3 consists of 16 residues. Germline V gives CDR1 SGHTA, CDR2 FQGNSA. With 2 bases removed from V and 1 base from J, the gap between germline ends came to 14 bases. The CDR3 region is CASSLFWGDFNYGYTF. CDR3 bases: TGTGCCAGCAGCTTATTTTGGGGGGACTTTAACTATGGCTACACCTTC.

This clonotype was picked up one time. The chain couples TRBV20-1 to TRBJ2-7; D might be TRBD2 (6 bases). Trimming took off 5 bases at V and 4 bases at J, with 15 bases between the two ends. The CDR3 consists of 13 residues. Germline CDR1 DFQATT, CDR2 SNEGSKA (reference sequence). The CDR3, as DNA: TGCAGTGCTGCAAATAGCGGAGGGTACGAGCAGTACTTC. This gives the protein CSAANSGGYEQYF.

This clonotype has a count of ten or more. The chain is built from TRBV27 and TRBJ2-1, with a possible D match to TRBD2 (6 bases). V shed 1 base and J shed 7 bases, with 11 bases lying between them. Per the germline V gene, CDR1 is MNHEY and CDR2 is SMNVEV (reference sequence). The CDR3 sequence is 14 residues long. The CDR3 spells CASSLLGGRNEQFF. The CDR3 coding sequence is TGTGCCAGCAGTTTATTGGGTGGGAGGAATGAGCAGTTCTTC.

This clonotype was found a few times. The chain has TRBV9 and TRBJ1-5; unclear D gene. Per the germline V gene, CDR1 is SGDLS and CDR2 is YYNGEE. The CDR3 consists of 15 residues. V was clipped by 0 bases and J by 3 bases, with 10 bases between them. CDR3 sequence reads: CASSVDWGPNQPQHF. CDR3 DNA: TGTGCCAGCAGCGTAGATTGGGGTCCCAATCAGCCCCAGCATTTT.

The rearrangement links TRBV5-1 to TRBJ2-5, with TRBD1 as a possible D gene (6 bases). V was pared by 2 bases and J by 6 bases, with 17 bases between. The germline gives CDR1 SGHRS, CDR2 YFSETQ. The CDR3 sequence is 15 residues long. CDR3 in amino acids: CASSLNTGSGKTQYF. CDR3 bases: TGCGCCAGCAGCTTAAATACAGGGTCAGGAAAGACCCAGTACTTC. The variable domain in full, completed from reference TRBV5-1 and TRBJ2-5, reads KAGVTQTPRYLIKTRGQQVTLSCSPISGHRSVSWYQQTPGQGLQFLFEYFSETQRNKGNFPGRFSGRQFSNSRSEMNVSTLELGDSALYLCASSLNTGSGKTQYFGPGTRLLVL.